This T cell receptor beta chain was captured in a study of post-analysis software for immune sequencing data. Study-level background: Both relapsing-remitting and secondary progressive multiple sclerosis featured among the disease courses, as did progressive-relapsing multiple sclerosis. Broader study findings: Controls had significantly higher normalized Chao1 diversity than multiple sclerosis patients.

Unique molecular identifiers were built into the TCR beta cDNA libraries. It was from roughly 1 to 10 million T cells that approximately 500,000 cDNA molecules came. Using its own MiXCR run on the PCR reads, TCRdb lists one record per CDR3 protein. The profile shows 180,000 or so distinct CDR3 sequences, roughly 30% of them singletons. About this clonotype itself: Its specificity is not known.

The sequence derives from a girl aged 2-17 years with multiple sclerosis. The sequenced sample consisted of blood.

This CDR3 is CASSKKDSSSYEQYF. The CDR3 DNA follows: TGTGCCAGCAGCAAGAAGGACTCCAGCTCCTACGAGCAGTACTTC. This chain links TRBV4-2 with TRBJ2-7, with a tentative D call TRBD2 (5 bases). The CDR3 consists of 15 residues. Germline values: CDR1 LGHNA, CDR2 YNFKEQ. V was trimmed by 5 bases and J by 0 bases, leaving 14 bases between them.